These 19 T cell receptor beta chains were sequenced from one sample in a study of blood T cell repertoires in COVID-19. Assay used: immunoSEQ multiplex PCR; TCRdb lists only in-frame clones, some missing. The table records 400,000 to 450,000 clones, roughly 89% of them present only once. Sequences were obtained from peripheral blood. The receptors derive from a man aged 18 to 30 with COVID-19, enrolled during active disease.

The chain carries TRBV6-2 or TRBV6-3 and TRBJ2-1, with D possibly being TRBD2 (6 bases). CDR1 and CDR2 from the germline V gene are MNHEY and SVGEGT. This CDR3 has 13 amino acids. Trimming cost V 4 bases and J 4 bases, with 8 bases left between them. The DNA for the CDR3 is TGTGCCAGCAGTTCGGGAGCTTACAATGAGCAGTTCTTC. It encodes CASSSGAYNEQFF.

This clone appeared a single time. The J gene is TRBJ2-5, the V gene TRBV5-1; 8 bases are shared with TRBD2. V was pared by 2 bases and J by 5 bases, with 2 bases of the junction left unmatched. The CDR3 is 13 residues long. Germline assignment: CDR1 SGHRS and CDR2 YFSETQ. CDR3 loop: CASSFREGETQYF. The CDR3, as DNA: TGCGCCAGCAGCTTCCGGGAGGGGGAGACCCAGTACTTC.

The V call is TRBV5-4, the J call TRBJ2-3, with D possibly matching TRBD1 (8 bases). CDR1 and CDR2 from the germline V gene are SGHNT and YYREEE (reference sequence). With 4 bases removed from V and 3 bases from J, the gap between germline ends came to 18 bases. CDR3 length equals 16 residues. The CDR3 DNA follows: TGTGCCAGCAGCGCGACCTACAGGGGGGGTACAGATACGCAGTATTTT. Its protein is CASSATYRGGTDTQYF.

This CDR3 is CASKGQGRTEAFF. As DNA, the CDR3 is TGTGCCAGCAAGGGACAGGGACGGACTGAAGCTTTCTTT. J is TRBJ1-1 and V is TRBV21-1; the table's D call of TRBD1 was not tested on the DNA. TRBV21-1 is marked as a pseudogene. The CDR3 consists of 13 residues.

The V gene is TRBV5-4, the J gene TRBJ2-1; TRBD2 is a possible D gene (6 bases). Per the germline V gene, CDR1 is SGHNT and CDR2 is YYREEE (reference sequence). Trimming left V 9 bases short and J 8 bases short, with 18 bases between. The CDR3 runs 13 residues. This chain's CDR3 is CATSEGGSDEQFF. The CDR3 nucleotides read TGTGCCACCTCAGAGGGAGGAAGCGATGAGCAGTTCTTC.

The sample holds one count of this clone. This chain joins TRBV4-1 and TRBJ1-2; D is unresolved. V was shortened by 2 bases and J by 1 base, with 17 bases between the two germline ends. The CDR3 spans 17 residues. Looked up from germline, CDR1 is MGHRA and CDR2 is YSYEKL. For the CDR3, the DNA is TGCGCCAGCAGCCAATTTAGCGCAGGCGTAATTAACTATGGCTACACCTTC. Amino acids: CASSQFSAGVINYGYTF.

V usage is TRBV19 and J usage is TRBJ1-1; a weak D match, TRBD1 (5 bases). Germline lookup yields CDR1 LNHDA and CDR2 SQIVND (reference sequence). V dropped 4 bases and J dropped 2 bases, with 11 bases sitting between them. This CDR3 is 14 amino acids long. CDR3 in DNA: TGTGCCAGTAGTACACCTGACAGAAACACTGAAGCTTTCTTT. Residues: CASSTPDRNTEAFF. The whole variable domain, filled in from reference TRBV19 and TRBJ1-1, reads DGGITQSPKYLFRKEGQNVTLSCEQNLNHDAMYWYRQDPGQGLRLIYYSQIVNDFQKGDIAEGYSVSREKKESFPLTVTSAQKNPTAFYLCASSTPDRNTEAFFGQGTRLTVV.

The genes are TRBV3-1 (or the pseudogene TRBV3-2) and TRBJ2-1, with TRBD2 matching over 7 bases. Germline-derived CDR1 and CDR2 are LGHDT and YNNKEL (reference sequence). This CDR3 comprises 16 residues. V lost 4 bases and J lost 8; bases outside the gene matches: 14. In DNA, the CDR3 is TGTGCCAGCAGCCGAATGCTGGGCGGGAGCGGGGATGAGCAGTTCTTC. Protein sequence: CASSRMLGGSGDEQFF.

The V and J genes are TRBV6-5 and TRBJ2-1; 7 bases map to TRBD2. Per germline, CDR1 MNHEY and CDR2 SVGAGI. V was pared by 6 bases and J by 4 bases, with 9 bases of the junction left unmatched. This CDR3 is 15 amino acids long. CDR3 in DNA: TGTGCCAGCAGAAGCCCGCGGGAGAATTACAATGAGCAGTTCTTC. Protein: CASRSPRENYNEQFF.

The V call is TRBV6-5, the J call TRBJ1-4; maybe TRBD1 (5 bases). Between the trimmed V and J ends, which lost 7 bases and 6 bases, there was a span of 15 bases. Germline loops: CDR1 MNHEY, CDR2 SVGAGI. This CDR3 contains 14 residues. The DNA for the CDR3 is TGTGCCAGCACGAGGACATCTGGCTATGAAAAACTGTTTTTT. Protein product: CASTRTSGYEKLFF.

This rearrangement joins TRBV4-1 to TRBJ2-7, with 8 bases lining up with TRBD1. Germline assignment: CDR1 MGHRA and CDR2 YSYEKL. The CDR3 has 15 residues. V shed 4 bases, J shed 0 bases, and the junction held 5 bases outside the gene matches. The CDR3 is CASSPGTGYSYEQYF. The CDR3 DNA sequence: TGCGCCAGCAGCCCGGGGACAGGATACTCCTACGAGCAGTACTTC.

This chain joins TRBV5-1 and TRBJ2-5, with 12 bases fitting TRBD2. V lost 4 bases to trimming and J lost 5 bases; unmatched junction nucleotides: 12. This CDR3 is 17 amino acids long. CDR1 is SGHRS and CDR2 is YFSETQ in the germline V gene. CDR3: CASSLGSLAGGWETQYF. As DNA, the CDR3 is TGCGCCAGCAGCCTGGGCTCACTAGCGGGAGGATGGGAGACCCAGTACTTC.

This chain's CDR3 is CATSVPDTNQPQHF. The DNA of the CDR3 is TGTGCCACCAGTGTCCCGGACACAAATCAGCCCCAGCATTTT. V is TRBV24-1 and J is TRBJ1-5; the D gene is possibly TRBD1 (5 bases). This CDR3 region has 14 residues. Germline V gene lookup returns CDR1 KGHDR and CDR2 SFDVKD. V was cut by 5 bases and J by 4 bases, with 11 bases left in between.

The chain has TRBV11-2 and TRBJ2-7; TRBD1 might be the D (5 bases). V was clipped by 6 bases and J by 7 bases, with 16 bases between them. The CDR3 is 13 residues long. CDR1 and CDR2 (germline): SGHAT, FQNNGV. Here the CDR3 reads CASSEQVGYEQYF. The CDR3 DNA is TGTGCCAGCAGTGAACAGGTGGGCTATGAGCAGTACTTC.

V gene TRBV6-5 combines with J gene TRBJ1-6, with no clear D. The germline gives CDR1 MNHEY, CDR2 SVGAGI. There are 13 residues in the CDR3. V gave up 9 bases and J gave up 4 bases, with 10 bases separating them. The CDR3 sequence is CASLQHYNSPLHF. The CDR3 DNA reads TGTGCCAGTCTACAGCATTATAATTCACCCCTCCACTTT.

The chain employs TRBV6-1 and TRBJ1-1; D gene unclear. CDR3 length equals 13 residues. Germline V CDR1 and CDR2: MNHNS, SASEGT. The ends were cut back, 0 bases at V and 6 bases at J, with 8 bases in the middle. CDR3 sequence (DNA): TGTGCCAGCAGTGAAGCGAGGTGGGCTGAAGCTTTCTTT. Residues: CASSEARWAEAFF.

This chain connects TRBV2 to TRBJ2-1; TRBD2 agrees at 13 bases. Germline V lookup: CDR1 SNHLY, CDR2 FYNNEI. V was clipped by 4 bases and J by 7 bases; unmatched bases: 10. This CDR3 spans 17 amino acids. The CDR3, as DNA: TGTGCCAGCAGTGGCGGGACTAGCGGGACCAAAAATAATGAGCAGTTCTTC. It codes for CASSGGTSGTKNNEQFF.

The chain links TRBV2 to TRBJ2-7; D not resolved. Trimming removed 5 bases from V and 2 bases from J, with 7 bases in between. CDR3 length equals 12 residues. Germline loops: CDR1 SNHLY, CDR2 FYNNEI. The CDR3 DNA is TGTGCCAGCAGTTCCACTACCTACGAGCAGTACTTC. Amino acid sequence: CASSSTTYEQYF.

This clone came up once. The V and J genes are TRBV14 and TRBJ1-1, with 9 bases aligning to TRBD1. V lost 4 bases to trimming and J lost 12 bases; unmatched junction nucleotides: 6. This CDR3 is built from 12 residues. Germline assignment: CDR1 SGHDN and CDR2 FVKESK. CDR3 amino acids: CASSPGTGWTFF. DNA for the CDR3: TGTGCCAGCAGCCCCGGGACAGGGTGGACTTTCTTT. Using reference TRBV14 and TRBJ1-1 for the parts outside the CDR3, the full variable domain is EAGVTQFPSHSVIEKGQTVTLRCDPISGHDNLYWYRRVMGKEIKFLLHFVKESKQDESGMPNNRFLAERTGGTYSTLKVQPAELEDSGVYFCASSPGTGWTFFGQGTRLTVV.